The rows below give T cell receptor beta chains drawn from one sample of a study of cytomegalovirus exposure and HLA in healthy donors. Generated by immunoSEQ multiplex PCR, the TCRdb table keeps only in-frame clones and is missing some. Among about 110,000 clones, around nine tenths were seen once, and the ten largest hold approximately 1.9%. The sample comprised PBMCs. Every receptor here comes from a woman between 18 and 30 years old in good health and CMV-seronegative. Each CDR3 is given with its conserved first and last residue. Fields, in order: V gene, D gene, J gene, clone size, CDR3 protein, CDR3 DNA. D genes are given only for firm matches. Rows give clone size only sometimes, using once, few, many, or a class for an expanded clone.

v_gene: TRBV9
d_gene: .
j_gene: TRBJ2-7
abundance: .
CDR3aa: CASSADRAGEQYF
CDR3nt: TGTGCCAGCAGCGCCGACAGGGCGGGGGAGCAGTACTTC

v_gene: TRBV28
d_gene: TRBD1
j_gene: TRBJ1-1
abundance: once
CDR3aa: CASSPRTGEGTEAFF
CDR3nt: TGTGCCAGCAGTCCTAGGACAGGGGAGGGAACTGAAGCTTTCTTT

v_gene: TRBV28
d_gene: .
j_gene: TRBJ1-4
abundance: .
CDR3aa: CAQRGGTNEKLFF
CDR3nt: TGTGCCCAACGGGGAGGAACTAATGAAAAACTGTTTTTT

v_gene: TRBV7-9
d_gene: TRBD2
j_gene: TRBJ2-7
abundance: .
CDR3aa: CASSPILVAGGEQYF
CDR3nt: TGTGCCAGCAGCCCGATTTTGGTAGCGGGAGGCGAGCAGTACTTC

v_gene: TRBV6-5
d_gene: .
j_gene: TRBJ1-2
abundance: .
CDR3aa: CATSPSTDGYTF
CDR3nt: TGTGCCACTTCCCCATCGACAGATGGCTACACCTTC

v_gene: TRBV9
d_gene: .
j_gene: TRBJ1-6
abundance: .
CDR3aa: CASSASPNSPLHF
CDR3nt: TGTGCCAGCAGCGCGAGCCCCAATTCACCCCTCCACTTT

v_gene: TRBV21-1
d_gene: .
j_gene: TRBJ1-5
abundance: .
CDR3aa: CASSGRGGAHQPQHF
CDR3nt: TGTGCCAGCAGCGGCCGAGGGGGGGCGCATCAGCCCCAGCATTTT

v_gene: TRBV18
d_gene: .
j_gene: TRBJ1-2
abundance: .
CDR3aa: CASSPREARIYGYTF
CDR3nt: TGTGCCAGCTCCCCCCGGGAGGCTCGGATCTATGGCTACACCTTC

v_gene: TRBV19
d_gene: .
j_gene: TRBJ1-1
abundance: .
CDR3aa: CASRWTENTEAFF
CDR3nt: TGTGCCAGTAGGTGGACAGAGAACACTGAAGCTTTCTTT

v_gene: TRBV19
d_gene: TRBD1
j_gene: TRBJ2-4
abundance: .
CDR3aa: CASTGRGLGGAKNIQYF
CDR3nt: TGTGCCAGTACTGGCAGGGGGCTAGGAGGGGCCAAAAACATTCAGTACTTC

v_gene: TRBV29-1
d_gene: .
j_gene: TRBJ1-1
abundance: .
CDR3aa: CSVTDSRKTEAFF
CDR3nt: TGCAGCGTTACCGACTCTAGAAAGACTGAAGCTTTCTTT

v_gene: TRBV4-3
d_gene: TRBD2
j_gene: TRBJ2-3
abundance: .
CDR3aa: CASSQDFVAGGSTDTQYF
CDR3nt: TGCGCCAGCAGCCAAGATTTTGTCGCGGGGGGCAGTACAGATACGCAGTATTTT

v_gene: TRBV7-2
d_gene: .
j_gene: TRBJ1-1
abundance: .
CDR3aa: CASSLGPGNTEAFF
CDR3nt: TGTGCCAGCAGCTTAGGTCCAGGGAACACTGAAGCTTTCTTT

v_gene: TRBV29-1
d_gene: TRBD2
j_gene: TRBJ2-1
abundance: .
CDR3aa: CSVEEGLAGGNEQFF
CDR3nt: TGCAGCGTTGAAGAAGGGCTAGCGGGAGGCAATGAGCAGTTCTTC